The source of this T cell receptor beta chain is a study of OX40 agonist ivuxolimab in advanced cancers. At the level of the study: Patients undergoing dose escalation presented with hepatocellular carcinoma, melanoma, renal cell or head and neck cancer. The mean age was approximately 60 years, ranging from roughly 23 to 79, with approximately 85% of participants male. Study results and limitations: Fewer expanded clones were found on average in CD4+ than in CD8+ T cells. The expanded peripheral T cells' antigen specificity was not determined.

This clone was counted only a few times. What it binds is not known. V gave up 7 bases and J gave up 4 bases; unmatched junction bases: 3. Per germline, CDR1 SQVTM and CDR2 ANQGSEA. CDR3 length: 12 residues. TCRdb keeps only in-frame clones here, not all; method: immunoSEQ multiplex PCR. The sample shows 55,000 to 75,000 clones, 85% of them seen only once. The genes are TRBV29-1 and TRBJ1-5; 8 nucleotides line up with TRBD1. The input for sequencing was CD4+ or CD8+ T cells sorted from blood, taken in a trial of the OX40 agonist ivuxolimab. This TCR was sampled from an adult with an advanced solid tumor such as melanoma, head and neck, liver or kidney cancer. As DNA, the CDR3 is TGCAGCGCCCGGACAGGGAATCAGCCCCAGCATTTT. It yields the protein CSARTGNQPQHF.